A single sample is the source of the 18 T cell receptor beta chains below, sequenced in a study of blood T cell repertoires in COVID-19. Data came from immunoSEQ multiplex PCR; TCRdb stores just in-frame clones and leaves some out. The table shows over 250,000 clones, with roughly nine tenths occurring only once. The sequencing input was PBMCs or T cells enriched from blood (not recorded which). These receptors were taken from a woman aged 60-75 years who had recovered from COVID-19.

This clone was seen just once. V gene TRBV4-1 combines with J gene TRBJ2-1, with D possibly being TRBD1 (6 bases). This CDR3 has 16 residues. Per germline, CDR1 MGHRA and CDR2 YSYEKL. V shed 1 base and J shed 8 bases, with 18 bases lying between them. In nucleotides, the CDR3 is TGCGCCAGCAGCCAAGTCAGGCAGGGGATTCCGGATGAGCAGTTCTTC. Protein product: CASSQVRQGIPDEQFF.

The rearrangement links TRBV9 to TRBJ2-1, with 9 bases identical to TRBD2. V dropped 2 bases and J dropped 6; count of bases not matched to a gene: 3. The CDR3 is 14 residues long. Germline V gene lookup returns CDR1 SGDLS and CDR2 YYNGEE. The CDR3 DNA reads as TGTGCCAGCAGCGTTAGCGGGAGAGTCAATGAGCAGTTCTTC. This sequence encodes CASSVSGRVNEQFF.

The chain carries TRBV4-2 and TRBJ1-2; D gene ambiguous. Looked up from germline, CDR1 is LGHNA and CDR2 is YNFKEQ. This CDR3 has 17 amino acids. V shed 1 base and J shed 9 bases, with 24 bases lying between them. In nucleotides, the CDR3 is TGTGCCAGCAGCCAAGTTGAATCGTCGGGAGGTTTGATGAGCTACACCTTC. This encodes CASSQVESSGGLMSYTF.

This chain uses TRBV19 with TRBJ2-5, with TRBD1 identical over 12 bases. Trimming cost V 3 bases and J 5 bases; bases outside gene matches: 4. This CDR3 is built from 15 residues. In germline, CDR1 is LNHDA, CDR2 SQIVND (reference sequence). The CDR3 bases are TGTGCCAGTAGTATCGGGACAGGGGGCAGGGAGACCCAGTACTTC. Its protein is CASSIGTGGRETQYF. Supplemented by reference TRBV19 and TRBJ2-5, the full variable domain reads DGGITQSPKYLFRKEGQNVTLSCEQNLNHDAMYWYRQDPGQGLRLIYYSQIVNDFQKGDIAEGYSVSREKKESFPLTVTSAQKNPTAFYLCASSIGTGGRETQYFGPGTRLLVL.

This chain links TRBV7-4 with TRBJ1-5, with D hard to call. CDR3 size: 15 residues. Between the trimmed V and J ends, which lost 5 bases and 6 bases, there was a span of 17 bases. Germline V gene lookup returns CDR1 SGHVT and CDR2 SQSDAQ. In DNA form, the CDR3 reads TGTGCCAGCAGCCCCTCGCCGCCCATCGGTCAGCCCCAGCATTTT. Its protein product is CASSPSPPIGQPQHF.

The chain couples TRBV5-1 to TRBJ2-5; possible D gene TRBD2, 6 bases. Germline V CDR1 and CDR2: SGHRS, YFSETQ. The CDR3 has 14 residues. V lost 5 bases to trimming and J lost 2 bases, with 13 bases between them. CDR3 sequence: CASSAGNGQETQYF. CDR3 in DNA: TGCGCCAGCAGTGCGGGGAACGGGCAAGAGACCCAGTACTTC.

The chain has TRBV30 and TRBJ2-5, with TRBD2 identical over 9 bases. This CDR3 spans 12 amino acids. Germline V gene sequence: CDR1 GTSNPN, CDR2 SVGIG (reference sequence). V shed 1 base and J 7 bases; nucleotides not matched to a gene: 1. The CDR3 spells CAWSGGGGTQYF. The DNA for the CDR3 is TGTGCCTGGAGTGGCGGGGGGGGGACCCAGTACTTC.

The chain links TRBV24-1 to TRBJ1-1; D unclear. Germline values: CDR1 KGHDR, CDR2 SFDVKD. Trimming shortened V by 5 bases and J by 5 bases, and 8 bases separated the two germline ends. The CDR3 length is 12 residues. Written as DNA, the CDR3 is TGTGCCACCAGTGCCGCGGGGACTGAAGCTTTCTTT. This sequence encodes CATSAAGTEAFF.

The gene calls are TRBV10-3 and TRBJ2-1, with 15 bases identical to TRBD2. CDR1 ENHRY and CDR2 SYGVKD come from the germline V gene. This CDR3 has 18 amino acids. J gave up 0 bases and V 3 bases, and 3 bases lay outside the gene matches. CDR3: CAISDGTSGGSSYNEQFF. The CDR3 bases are TGTGCCATCAGTGACGGGACTAGCGGGGGGAGCTCCTACAATGAGCAGTTCTTC.

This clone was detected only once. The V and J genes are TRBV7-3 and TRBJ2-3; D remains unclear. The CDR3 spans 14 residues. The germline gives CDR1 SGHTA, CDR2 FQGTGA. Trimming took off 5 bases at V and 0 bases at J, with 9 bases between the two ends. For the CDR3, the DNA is TGTGCCAGCAGCCTATCAACTAGCACAGATACGCAGTATTTT. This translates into CASSLSTSTDTQYF.

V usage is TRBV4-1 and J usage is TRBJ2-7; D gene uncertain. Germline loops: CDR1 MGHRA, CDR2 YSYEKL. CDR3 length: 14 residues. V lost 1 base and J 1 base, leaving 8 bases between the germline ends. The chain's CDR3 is CASSQGSRSYEQYF. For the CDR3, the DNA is TGCGCCAGCAGCCAAGGGTCCCGGTCCTACGAGCAGTACTTC.

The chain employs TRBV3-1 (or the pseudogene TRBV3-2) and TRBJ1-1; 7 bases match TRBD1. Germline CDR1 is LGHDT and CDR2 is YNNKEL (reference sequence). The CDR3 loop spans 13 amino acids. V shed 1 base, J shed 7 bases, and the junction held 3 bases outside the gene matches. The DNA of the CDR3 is TGTGCCAGCAGCCAAGTAAGGGGGCGTGAAGCTTTCTTT. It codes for CASSQVRGREAFF.

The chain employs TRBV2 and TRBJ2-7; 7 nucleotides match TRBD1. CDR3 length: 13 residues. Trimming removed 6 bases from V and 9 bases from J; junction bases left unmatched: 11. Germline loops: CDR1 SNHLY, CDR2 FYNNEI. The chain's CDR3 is CASRGTAILGQYF. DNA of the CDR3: TGTGCCAGCAGAGGGACAGCCATCTTAGGGCAGTACTTC.

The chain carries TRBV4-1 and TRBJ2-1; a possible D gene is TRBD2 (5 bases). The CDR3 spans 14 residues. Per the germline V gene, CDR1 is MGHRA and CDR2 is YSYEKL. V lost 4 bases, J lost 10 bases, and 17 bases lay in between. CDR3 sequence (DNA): TGCGCCAGCAGCCCAGACGGACCCGGCGGGGAGCAGTTCTTC. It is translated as CASSPDGPGGEQFF.

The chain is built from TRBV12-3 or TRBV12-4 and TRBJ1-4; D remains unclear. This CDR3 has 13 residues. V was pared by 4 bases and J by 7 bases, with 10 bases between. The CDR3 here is CASSSRGTEKLFF. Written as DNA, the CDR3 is TGTGCCAGCAGTTCACGGGGAACTGAAAAACTGTTTTTT.

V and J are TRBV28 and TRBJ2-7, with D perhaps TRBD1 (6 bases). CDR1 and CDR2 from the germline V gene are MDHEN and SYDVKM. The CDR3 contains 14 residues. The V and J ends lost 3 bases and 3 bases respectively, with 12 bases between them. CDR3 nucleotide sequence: TGTGCCAGCAGTTTTACAGGGAATTACTACGAGCAGTACTTC. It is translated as CASSFTGNYYEQYF.

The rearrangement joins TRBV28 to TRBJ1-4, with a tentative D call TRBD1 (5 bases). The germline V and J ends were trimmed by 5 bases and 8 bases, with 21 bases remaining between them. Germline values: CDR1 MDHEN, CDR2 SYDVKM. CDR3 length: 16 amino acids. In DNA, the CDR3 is TGTGCCAGCAGTCCCCTTGGGGGGGGGTTAGGCGAAAAACTGTTTTTT. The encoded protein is CASSPLGGGLGEKLFF.

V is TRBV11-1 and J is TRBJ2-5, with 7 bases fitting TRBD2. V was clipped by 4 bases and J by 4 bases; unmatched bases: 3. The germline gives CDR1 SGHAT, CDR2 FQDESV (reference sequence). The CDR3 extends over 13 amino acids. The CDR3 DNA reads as TGTGCCAGCAGCTCGAGCGGGATAGAGACCCAGTACTTC. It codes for CASSSSGIETQYF.